These 20 T cell receptor beta chains were all obtained from the same sample, sequenced in a study of STAT5B mutations in CD4+ large granular lymphocyte leukemia. Assay: immunoSEQ multiplex PCR; the TCRdb copy retains only in-frame clones and omits some. The sample consists of more than 6,500 clones, about nine tenths of them appearing once. Source material: PBMCs. All receptors derive from a woman aged 70-85 years with CD4+ T-cell large granular lymphocyte leukemia.

Only one count was recorded for this clone. The chain employs TRBV19 and TRBJ2-2; D may be TRBD1 or TRBD2 (5 bases each). The V gene lost 3 bases and the J gene lost 7 bases, with 9 bases spanning the gap. Germline lookup yields CDR1 LNHDA and CDR2 SQIVND (reference sequence). The CDR3 has 13 amino acids. For the CDR3, the DNA is TGTGCCAGTAGTATTGGGACCTACGGGGAGCTGTTTTTT. Translating it yields CASSIGTYGELFF.

V and J are TRBV19 and TRBJ2-7; D possibly uses TRBD1 or TRBD2 (5 bases each). Germline V gene lookup returns CDR1 LNHDA and CDR2 SQIVND (reference sequence). The CDR3 has 14 residues. Deletions cut 3 bases from V and 4 bases from J, with 13 bases between. CDR3 DNA sequence: TGTGCCAGTAGTATGGGGGATCTGGGGTACGAGCAGTACTTC. Translated, it gives CASSMGDLGYEQYF.

This chain joins TRBV5-1 and TRBJ1-1, with no clear D. V lost 3 bases and J lost 2, with 2 bases in between. From germline, CDR1 is SGHRS and CDR2 YFSETQ. The CDR3 length is 11 residues. The CDR3 coding sequence is TGCGCCAGCAGCTCAAACACTGAAGCTTTCTTT. Protein product: CASSSNTEAFF.

The gene calls are TRBV30 and TRBJ1-4; D is perhaps TRBD1 (5 bases). Per the germline V gene, CDR1 is GTSNPN and CDR2 is SVGIG (reference sequence). This CDR3 is 15 amino acids long. Deletions cut 8 bases from V and 7 bases from J, with 23 bases between. CDR3 sequence reads: CARGAGPALGEKLFF. The CDR3, as DNA: TGTGCCCGAGGGGCAGGCCCCGCTCTCGGTGAAAAACTGTTTTTT.

This chain connects TRBV2 to TRBJ2-5, with 11 bases identical to TRBD2. J lost 3 bases, V lost 4 bases, and 16 bases had no gene match. The CDR3 length is 19 residues. Per the germline V gene, CDR1 is SNHLY and CDR2 is FYNNEI. The CDR3, as DNA: TGTGCCAGCAGTGCCCTCTCTGGTGTAGCGGGGGGGTACAAAGAGACCCAGTACTTC. This sequence encodes CASSALSGVAGGYKETQYF.

This clone was seen a few times. This chain links TRBV2 with TRBJ1-3; D gene unclear. V shed 8 bases and J shed 0 bases, with 2 bases lying between them. The CDR3 runs to 11 residues. The V gene's germline CDR1 is SNHLY and CDR2 FYNNEI. The CDR3 DNA sequence: TGTGCCAGCTCCTCTGGAAACACCATATATTTT. Encoded protein: CASSSGNTIYF.

This rearrangement joins TRBV11-2 to TRBJ2-3, with D perhaps TRBD2 (6 bases). Germline V gives CDR1 SGHAT, CDR2 FQNNGV. This CDR3 has 13 amino acids. V lost 0 bases and J lost 8, with 9 bases in between. The CDR3 protein is CASSLDRAGTQYF. The CDR3, as DNA: TGTGCCAGCAGCTTAGATCGAGCGGGTACGCAGTATTTT. Based on the CDR3 plus reference TRBV11-2 and TRBJ2-3, the full variable domain is EAGVAQSPRYKIIEKRQSVAFWCNPISGHATLYWYQQILGQGPKLLIQFQNNGVVDDSQLPKDRFSAERLKGVDSTLKIQPAKLEDSAVYLCASSLDRAGTQYFGPGTRLTVL.

The chain links TRBV5-6 to TRBJ2-3; 8 bases match TRBD1. J was trimmed by 9 bases and V by 0 bases; bases with no gene match: 0. There are 12 residues in the CDR3. Germline V gene lookup returns CDR1 SGHDT and CDR2 YYEEEE. In DNA form, the CDR3 reads TGTGCCAGCAGCTTGGACAGGGGGACGCAGTATTTT. Its translation: CASSLDRGTQYF.

The rearrangement links TRBV5-1 to TRBJ1-2, with D perhaps matching TRBD1 (6 bases). V gave up 0 bases and J gave up 2 bases, with 8 bases separating them. The CDR3 is 14 residues long. Germline V gene lookup returns CDR1 SGHRS and CDR2 YFSETQ. CDR3 coding DNA: TGCGCCAGCAGCTTGGATACAGGGAACTATGGCTACACCTTC. Its protein is CASSLDTGNYGYTF.

The V gene is TRBV6-1, the J gene TRBJ1-5, with TRBD1 identical over 7 bases. V shed 8 bases and J 0 bases; nucleotides not matched to a gene: 4. The CDR3 consists of 14 residues. The germline V gene has CDR1 MNHNS and CDR2 SASEGT. CDR3 loop: CASLDRDSNQPQHF. CDR3 coding DNA: TGTGCCAGCCTCGACAGGGATAGCAATCAGCCCCAGCATTTT.

The rearrangement joins TRBV6-4 to TRBJ2-3; D not certain. There are 15 residues in the CDR3. In germline, CDR1 is MRHNA, CDR2 SNTAGT. Trimming took 0 bases from V and 0 from J, leaving 7 bases between them. The CDR3 loop reads CASSDSEDSTDTQYF. The CDR3 bases are TGTGCCAGCAGTGACTCAGAGGACAGCACAGATACGCAGTATTTT.

This clone was picked up one time. V and J are TRBV27 and TRBJ2-2, with D possibly being TRBD1 (5 bases). Trimming removed 7 bases from V and 1 base from J, with 10 bases in between. The CDR3 length is 14 residues. Germline V gene sequence: CDR1 MNHEY, CDR2 SMNVEV (reference sequence). CDR3 coding DNA: TGTGCCAGCAAACTTAGGGGGAACACCGGGGAGCTGTTTTTT. It encodes CASKLRGNTGELFF.

This clone was seen just once. This chain connects TRBV5-5 to TRBJ1-5, with unresolved D. Germline values: CDR1 SGHKS, CDR2 YYEKEE (reference sequence). This CDR3 is built from 17 residues. The V end was cut by 1 base, the J end by 4 bases, with 18 bases between. In DNA, the CDR3 is TGTGCCAGCAGCTTGCGGGTGGGGATGGTAAATAATCAGCCCCAGCATTTT. This sequence encodes CASSLRVGMVNNQPQHF.

The chain employs TRBV5-4 and TRBJ1-1; D is undetermined. Germline V lookup: CDR1 SGHNT, CDR2 YYREEE (reference sequence). V was clipped by 0 bases and J by 1 base, with 10 bases between them. The CDR3 covers 15 residues. The CDR3 spells CASSLAGSPNTEAFF. The CDR3 DNA is TGTGCCAGCAGCTTGGCGGGATCTCCGAACACTGAAGCTTTCTTT.

This CDR3 reads CASSQGTAWSTF. The CDR3 region has the DNA TGTGCCAGCAGCCAAGGGACAGCGTGGTCCACCTTC. The rearrangement joins TRBV14 to TRBJ1-2, with D possibly being TRBD1 (6 bases). Germline V CDR1 and CDR2: SGHDN, FVKESK. Trimming took 1 base from V and 13 from J, leaving 13 bases between them. The CDR3 consists of 12 residues.

The chain recombines TRBV6-1 with TRBJ2-4; TRBD2 might be the D (5 bases). Trimming took off 7 bases at V and 0 bases at J, with 10 bases between the two ends. The CDR3 runs to 14 residues. Per germline, CDR1 MNHNS and CDR2 SASEGT. This chain's CDR3 is CASTVGIAKNIQYF. CDR3 in DNA: TGTGCCAGCACCGTCGGGATAGCCAAAAACATTCAGTACTTC.

This clone has only a few counts. CDR3 amino acids: CAISVGAVGNQPQHF. DNA for the CDR3: TGTGCCATCAGTGTCGGGGCGGTTGGCAATCAGCCCCAGCATTTT. The rearrangement uses TRBV10-3 and TRBJ1-5, with a weak D call TRBD1 (5 bases). V lost 4 bases to trimming and J lost 2 bases, with 12 bases between them. The germline V gene has CDR1 ENHRY and CDR2 SYGVKD. The CDR3 is 15 amino acids.

The genes are TRBV9 and TRBJ2-3, with 9 bases that match TRBD2. Germline V gives CDR1 SGDLS, CDR2 YYNGEE. V gave up 4 bases and J gave up 4 bases; unmatched junction bases: 7. The CDR3 is 15 amino acids. The CDR3 sequence is CASSLAVAGADTQYF. For the CDR3, the DNA is TGTGCCAGCAGCCTAGCGGTAGCGGGGGCAGATACGCAGTATTTT.

The chain links TRBV2 to TRBJ2-3, with 16 bases fitting TRBD2. This CDR3 has 17 residues. Losses at the gene ends were 5 bases for V and 4 bases for J; bases not matched to a gene: 6. CDR1 is SNHLY and CDR2 is FYNNEI in the germline V gene. The CDR3 is CASSSPGTSGGADTQYF. Written as DNA, the CDR3 is TGTGCCAGCAGTTCCCCCGGGACTAGCGGGGGGGCAGATACGCAGTATTTT.

The chain uses TRBV9 and TRBJ2-1; D not certain. Trimming stripped 3 bases from V and 4 bases from J, with 20 bases between. Germline V gene sequence: CDR1 SGDLS, CDR2 YYNGEE. The CDR3 has 17 amino acids. The CDR3 DNA follows: TGTGCCAGCAGCGGGCCCCGGACCGTCTTCTCGTACAATGAGCAGTTCTTC. Translated, it gives CASSGPRTVFSYNEQFF.